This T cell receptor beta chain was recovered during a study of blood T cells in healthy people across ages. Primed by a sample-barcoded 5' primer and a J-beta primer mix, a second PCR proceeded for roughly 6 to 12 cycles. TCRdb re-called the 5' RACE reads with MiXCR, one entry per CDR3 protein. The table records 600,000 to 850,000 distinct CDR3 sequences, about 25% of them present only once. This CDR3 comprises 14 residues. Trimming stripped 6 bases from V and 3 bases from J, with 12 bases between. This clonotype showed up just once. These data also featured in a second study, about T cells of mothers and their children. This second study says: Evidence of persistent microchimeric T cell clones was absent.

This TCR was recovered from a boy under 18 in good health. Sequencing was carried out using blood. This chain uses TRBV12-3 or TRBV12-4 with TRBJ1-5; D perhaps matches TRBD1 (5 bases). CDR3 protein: CASSVGVPNQPQHF. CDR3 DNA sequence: TGTGCCAGCAGCGTGGGGGTCCCCAATCAGCCCCAGCATTTT.